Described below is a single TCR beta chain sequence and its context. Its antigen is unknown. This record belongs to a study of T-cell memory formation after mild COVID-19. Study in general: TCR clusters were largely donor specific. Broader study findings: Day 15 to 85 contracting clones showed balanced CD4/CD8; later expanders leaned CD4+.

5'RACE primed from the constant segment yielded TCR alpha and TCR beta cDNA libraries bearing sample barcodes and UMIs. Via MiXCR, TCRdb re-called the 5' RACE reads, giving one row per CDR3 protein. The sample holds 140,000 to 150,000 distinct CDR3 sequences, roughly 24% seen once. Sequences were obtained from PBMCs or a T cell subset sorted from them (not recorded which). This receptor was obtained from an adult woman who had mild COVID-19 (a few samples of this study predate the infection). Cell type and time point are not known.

In DNA form, the CDR3 reads TGTGCCAGCAATTATCCGGGACTAGGATCCTACAATGAGCAGTTCTTC. As protein: CASNYPGLGSYNEQFF. The chain employs TRBV6-2 or TRBV6-3 and TRBJ2-1, with 8 bases lining up with TRBD2. Trimming took 7 bases from V and 1 from J; bases not matched to a gene: 9. The CDR3 is made up of 16 amino acids. CDR1 MNHEY and CDR2 SVGEGT come from the germline V gene.